The rows below give T cell receptor beta chains drawn from one sample of a study of radiotherapy plus CTLA-4 blockade in lung cancer. The method was immunoSEQ multiplex PCR; TCRdb's version includes in-frame clones alone and lacks a portion of them. This sample carries some 110,000 clones, about 77% of them seen once, and the ten largest clones take about 5%. This sample comprised peripheral blood, obtained from a patient treated with radiotherapy plus ipilimumab. The receptors were sampled from a human donor with non-small cell lung cancer who had a partial response to radiotherapy plus ipilimumab. The CDR3 runs from the conserved cysteine through the conserved F or W. The D gene is left open where the match is weak. Clone sizes are given selectively: once, few, many, or a class where the clone is expanded.

D: TRBD1; size: NA; J: TRBJ1-5; V: TRBV18; DNA: TGTGCCAGCTCACCCGACAGGGGACGTCAGCCCCAGCATTTT; CDR3: CASSPDRGRQPQHF
D: NA; size: NA; J: TRBJ2-1; V: TRBV7-9; DNA: TGTGCCAGCAGCTTGCGGAGGGCCTCGTTCGATGAGCAGTTCTTC; CDR3: CASSLRRASFDEQFF
D: NA; size: NA; J: TRBJ1-2; V: TRBV28; DNA: TGTGCCAGCAGACCCCCTGGTCCAGGCTCAACCTATGGCTACACCTTC; CDR3: CASRPPGPGSTYGYTF
D: NA; size: NA; J: TRBJ2-3; V: TRBV7-3; DNA: TGTGCCAGCAGCTTATTGAGTGCAGATACGCAGTATTTT; CDR3: CASSLLSADTQYF
D: TRBD2; size: few; J: TRBJ2-1; V: TRBV10-3; DNA: TGTGCCATCAGTGACGGGACTAATATGCCGGTCTTC; CDR3: CAISDGTNMPVF
D: NA; size: NA; J: TRBJ2-2; V: TRBV19; DNA: TGTGCCAGTAGTTGGCAGGTCACCGGGGAGCTGTTTTTT; CDR3: CASSWQVTGELFF
D: NA; size: NA; J: TRBJ1-2; V: TRBV5-1; DNA: TGCGCCAGCAGCCTGGACATTACCCGGGACTATGGCTACACCTTC; CDR3: CASSLDITRDYGYTF
D: NA; size: NA; J: TRBJ2-1; V: TRBV7-5; DNA: TGTGCCAGAAGCCACCTACCCAGACAGGGTGACAATGAGCAGTTCTTC; CDR3: CARSHLPRQGDNEQFF
D: TRBD2; size: NA; J: TRBJ2-3; V: TRBV5-1; DNA: TGCGCCAACAGCCCCGGGACTAGCGGAACAGATACGCAGTATTTT; CDR3: CANSPGTSGTDTQYF
D: TRBD1; size: NA; J: TRBJ1-1; V: TRBV28; DNA: TGTGCCAGCAGTTTTAGGGGACAGCGAGCTTTCTTT; CDR3: CASSFRGQRAFF
D: NA; size: few; J: TRBJ1-4; V: TRBV5-4; DNA: TGTGCCAGCAGCTTGGATCAGGGTTCAAGTGAAAAACTGTTTTTT; CDR3: CASSLDQGSSEKLFF
D: TRBD1; size: NA; J: TRBJ2-1; V: TRBV19; DNA: TGTGCCACTTATCCGGGACAGGTCAGCAATGAGCAGTTCTTC; CDR3: CATYPGQVSNEQFF
D: TRBD1; size: NA; J: TRBJ2-2; V: TRBV7-9; DNA: TGTGCCAGCAGCTCTCCGGGACAGGGGGTCACCGGGGAGCTGTTTTTT; CDR3: CASSSPGQGVTGELFF
D: TRBD1; size: NA; J: TRBJ1-4; V: TRBV6-1; DNA: TGTGCCAGCAGTGGCATGGGACAGGGGGCTGAGACTAATGAAAAACTGTTTTTT; CDR3: CASSGMGQGAETNEKLFF
D: TRBD1; size: NA; J: TRBJ1-1; V: TRBV28; DNA: TGTGCCAGCAGTCCGACAGGGGGCAACACTGAAGCTTTCTTT; CDR3: CASSPTGGNTEAFF